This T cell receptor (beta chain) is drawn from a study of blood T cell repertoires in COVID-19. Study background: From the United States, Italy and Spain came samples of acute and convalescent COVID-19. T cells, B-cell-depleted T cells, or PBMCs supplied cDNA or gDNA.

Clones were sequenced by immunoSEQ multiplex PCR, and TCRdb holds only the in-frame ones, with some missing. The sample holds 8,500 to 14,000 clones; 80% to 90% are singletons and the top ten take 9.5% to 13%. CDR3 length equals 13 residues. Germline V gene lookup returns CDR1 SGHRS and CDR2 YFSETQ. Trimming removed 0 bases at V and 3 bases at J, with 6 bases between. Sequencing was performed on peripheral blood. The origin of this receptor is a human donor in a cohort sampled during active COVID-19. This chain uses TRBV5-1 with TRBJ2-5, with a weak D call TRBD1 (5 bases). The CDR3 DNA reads TGCGCCAGCAGCTTGGGGACAAAAGAGACCCAGTACTTC. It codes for CASSLGTKETQYF.